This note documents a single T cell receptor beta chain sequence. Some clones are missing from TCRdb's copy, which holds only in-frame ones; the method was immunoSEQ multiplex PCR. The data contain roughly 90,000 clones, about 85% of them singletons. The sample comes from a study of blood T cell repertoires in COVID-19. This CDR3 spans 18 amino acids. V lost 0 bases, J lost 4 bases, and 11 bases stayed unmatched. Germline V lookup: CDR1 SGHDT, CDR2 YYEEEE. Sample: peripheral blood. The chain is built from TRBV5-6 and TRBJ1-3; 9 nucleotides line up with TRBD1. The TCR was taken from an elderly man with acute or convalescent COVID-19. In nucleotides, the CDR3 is TGTGCCAGCAGCTTGGTCCCCTCACCGGGACAGGGAGGAAACACCATATATTTT. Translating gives CASSLVPSPGQGGNTIYF.